These 30 T cell receptor beta chains share one sample of origin, sequenced in a study of human T cells and chemical hapten exposure (dated by TCRdb to the early 2020s). The library was built by means of RACE. Sequenced on a NextSeq 500. The public reads were quality trimmed at Q25 with fastp and then assembled into clones with MiXCR by TCRdb, keeping productive beta chains. Every CDR3 protein is listed once, alongside the most common genes and DNA of its rows. The sample data list roughly 69,000 distinct CDR3 sequences, and around 10% of these were observed just once. The biggest ten clones account for around 6.8% of the sample. The time point tag for this specimen amounts to: patch test 2, 6 weeks after DPC sensitization. Interpreted using the paper, the treatment or condition label stands for: therapeutic diphenylcyclopropenone sensitization with weekly scalp DPC. Material: whole blood, obtained in connection with sensitization to the hapten diphenylcyclopropenone (DPC). The receptors here all came from a woman between 50 and 59 years old with alopecia areata. Some clones in this sample may be carry-over from other donors' samples.

Many counts were recorded for this clonotype. Its ends do not fully match the called genes, so a read error is possible. This chain uses TRBV7-3 with TRBJ2-3; 8 bases are a match to TRBD2. The CDR3 runs to 15 residues. Per germline, CDR1 SGHTA and CDR2 FQGTGA. The CDR3, as DNA: TGTGCCAGCAGCGTAACTAGCGGCACCACAGATACGCAGTATTTT. Encoded protein: CASSVTSGTTDTQYF.

This clonotype was detected once. One base away lies a much larger clone, so this may be a sequencing read error. V gene TRBV6-1 combines with J gene TRBJ2-3; 8 bases agree with TRBD2. Germline V gene data show CDR1 as MNHNS and CDR2 as SASEGT. This CDR3 is 15 amino acids long. CDR3: CASRDPGGPTDTRYF. CDR3 DNA: TGTGCCAGCAGAGATCCGGGAGGGCCGACAGATACGCGGTATTTT.

The chain joins TRBV6-2 or TRBV6-3 to TRBJ2-1, with TRBD2 matching 7 bases. Trimming cost V 5 bases and J 11 bases; bases outside gene matches: 6. This CDR3 is 12 amino acids long. Germline V lookup: CDR1 MNHEY, CDR2 SVGEGT. The CDR3 nucleotides read TGTGCCAGCAGTCAGGGACTAACGAAGCAGTTCTTC. It translates to CASSQGLTKQFF.

In this sample, this clonotype turned up a few times. The chain couples TRBV6-7 to TRBJ1-1; 7 bases are a match to TRBD1. TRBV6-7 is flagged as an ORF with uncertain function. Losses at the gene ends were 5 bases for V and 0 bases for J; bases not matched to a gene: 12. This CDR3 is 17 amino acids long. CDR3 coding DNA: TGTGCCAGCAGTCATAACCGGGACAGCGATGTGAACACTGAAGCTTTCTTT. Its protein is CASSHNRDSDVNTEAFF.

The sample holds many counts of this clonotype. The chain employs TRBV3-1 and TRBJ1-1; D gene uncertain. V was shortened by 11 bases and J by 2 bases, with 12 bases between the two germline ends. This CDR3 has 12 residues. The germline CDR1 and CDR2 sequences are LGHDT and YNNKEL (reference sequence). CDR3 residues: CAAGSYNTEAFF. CDR3 bases: TGTGCCGCTGGCAGTTATAACACTGAAGCTTTCTTT.

This clonotype was seen ten or more times. The chain combines TRBV19 with TRBJ1-1, with TRBD1 matching over 8 bases. Losses at the gene ends were 4 bases for V and 8 bases for J; bases not matched to a gene: 3. The CDR3 covers 12 residues. From germline, CDR1 is LNHDA and CDR2 SQIVND (reference sequence). CDR3 sequence (DNA): TGTGCCAGTAGTACCTGGGACAGGGAAGCTTTCTTT. It encodes CASSTWDREAFF.

This clonotype was found many times. The rearrangement links TRBV10-3 to TRBJ2-1; 8 bases fit TRBD1. The CDR3 has 15 residues. With 3 bases clipped from V and 8 bases from J, the junction kept 9 bases outside the gene matches. The germline V gene encodes CDR1 ENHRY and CDR2 SYGVKD. DNA for the CDR3: TGTGCCATCAGTGATGGGGACAGGTCTGGCGATGAGCAGTTCTTC. This codes for CAISDGDRSGDEQFF.

The gene calls are TRBV5-1 and TRBJ1-1; no firm D call. The CDR3 has 14 residues. Germline V gene sequence: CDR1 SGHRS, CDR2 YFSETQ. V lost 0 bases and J 8 bases, leaving 14 bases between the germline ends. CDR3 sequence (DNA): TGCGCCAGCAGCTTGGAAATCGAGGGTACCGAAGCTTTCTTT. Its translation: CASSLEIEGTEAFF. Full variable domain (remainder filled in from reference TRBV5-1 and TRBJ1-1): KAGVTQTPRYLIKTRGQQVTLSCSPISGHRSVSWYQQTPGQGLQFLFEYFSETQRNKGNFPGRFSGRQFSNSRSEMNVSTLELGDSALYLCASSLEIEGTEAFFGQGTRLTVV.

CDR3 in amino acids: CSARDRRRKNTEAFF. The CDR3 DNA follows: TGCAGTGCTAGAGATCGGAGGCGGAAGAACACTGAAGCTTTCTTT. The chain has TRBV20-1 and TRBJ1-1, with D hard to call. In germline, CDR1 is DFQATT, CDR2 SNEGSKA (reference sequence). There are 15 residues in the CDR3. Trimming removed 0 bases from V and 1 base from J, with 12 bases in between.

This clonotype was seen a few times. This chain joins TRBV11-2 and TRBJ2-5, with 7 positions matching TRBD1. Trimming took 3 bases from V and 4 from J; bases not matched to a gene: 5. The CDR3 totals 14 residues. Germline lookup yields CDR1 SGHAT and CDR2 FQNNGV. The CDR3 loop is CASSFDRVTETQYF. The DNA for the CDR3 is TGTGCCAGCAGCTTCGACAGGGTGACAGAGACCCAGTACTTC. The full variable domain, rest sourced from reference TRBV11-2 and TRBJ2-5, is EAGVAQSPRYKIIEKRQSVAFWCNPISGHATLYWYQQILGQGPKLLIQFQNNGVVDDSQLPKDRFSAERLKGVDSTLKIQPAKLEDSAVYLCASSFDRVTETQYFGPGTRLLVL.

As DNA, the CDR3 is TGTGCCAGCAACATCCTAGCGGCTAGCACAGATACGCAGTATTTT. This codes for CASNILAASTDTQYF. This chain connects TRBV6-5 to TRBJ2-3; 7 nucleotides agree with TRBD2. CDR3 length equals 15 residues. J gave up 0 bases and V 7 bases, and 7 bases lay outside the gene matches. Germline V gene lookup returns CDR1 MNHEY and CDR2 SVGAGI.

This clonotype was seen only a few times. The chain carries TRBV6-5 and TRBJ1-1; D is perhaps TRBD1 (5 bases). The length of the CDR3 is 13 residues. Trimming removed 0 bases at V and 5 bases at J, with 7 bases between. Germline lookup yields CDR1 MNHEY and CDR2 SVGAGI. The CDR3 DNA is TGTGCCAGCAGTTACTCGGAGGGGACTGAAGCTTTCTTT. This encodes CASSYSEGTEAFF.

The chain links TRBV7-2 to TRBJ2-7, with TRBD2 as a possible D gene (5 bases). The CDR3 loop spans 15 amino acids. The germline CDR1 and CDR2 sequences are SGHTA and FQGNSA. V lost 4 bases and J 0 bases, leaving 13 bases between the germline ends. CDR3 DNA sequence: TGTGCCAGCAGCTCCGAGGGTCTAAGCTCCTACGAGCAGTACTTC. Residues: CASSSEGLSSYEQYF.

This clonotype was found many times. The CDR3 here is CASRSTVYEQYF. The DNA for the CDR3 is TGTGCCAGCAGATCTACAGTATACGAGCAGTACTTC. The chain joins TRBV27 to TRBJ2-7; D uncertain. Germline CDR1 MNHEY, CDR2 SMNVEV (reference sequence). This CDR3 has 12 amino acids. V was clipped by 6 bases and J by 4 bases, with 10 bases between them.

The sample holds a few counts of this clonotype. The rearrangement uses TRBV14 and TRBJ1-4; D remains ambiguous. This CDR3 is 17 amino acids long. Trimming cost V 4 bases and J 0 bases, with 15 bases left between them. Germline V gene data show CDR1 as SGHDN and CDR2 as FVKESK. The CDR3 sequence: CASSRGPTPATNEKLFF. In DNA, the CDR3 is TGTGCCAGCAGCCGAGGACCAACCCCCGCAACTAATGAAAAACTGTTTTTT.

This clonotype was counted many times. The V call is TRBV20-1, the J call TRBJ2-3; 14 nucleotides agree with TRBD2. The length of the CDR3 is 16 residues. Germline V gives CDR1 DFQATT, CDR2 SNEGSKA (reference sequence). The V and J ends lost 3 bases and 3 bases, in that order; junction bases with no gene match: 5. CDR3 sequence: CSASGLAGGGTDTQYF. The CDR3 nucleotides are TGCAGTGCTAGCGGACTAGCGGGAGGAGGAACAGATACGCAGTATTTT.

V and J are TRBV29-1 and TRBJ1-1; no clear D gene. The CDR3 runs to 12 residues. Germline V gives CDR1 SQVTM, CDR2 ANQGSEA. The germline V and J ends were trimmed by 5 bases and 0 bases, with 7 bases remaining between them. The CDR3 region is CSVRTLNTEAFF. In nucleotides, the CDR3 is TGCAGCGTTAGGACGTTGAACACTGAAGCTTTCTTT.

The chain has TRBV29-1 and TRBJ2-5; 7 bases line up with TRBD1. In germline, CDR1 is SQVTM, CDR2 ANQGSEA. Trimming at V came to 3 bases and at J to 2 bases, leaving 3 bases not matched to a gene. The CDR3 extends over 13 amino acids. CDR3 nucleotide sequence: TGCAGCGTTGATTCGGACAGGCAAGAGACCCAGTACTTC. This gives the protein CSVDSDRQETQYF.

Many counts were recorded for this clonotype. This sequence joins TRBV19 and TRBJ2-1; TRBD2 matches 12 bases. V was clipped by 3 bases and J by 4 bases; unmatched bases: 10. The CDR3 sequence is 18 residues long. CDR1 and CDR2 (germline): LNHDA, SQIVND (reference sequence). The CDR3 sequence: CASSMGLAGGPFYNEQFF. CDR3 bases: TGTGCCAGTAGTATGGGCCTAGCGGGAGGGCCGTTTTACAATGAGCAGTTCTTC.

This rearrangement joins TRBV3-1 to TRBJ1-4, with a possible D match to TRBD1 (6 bases). CDR1 is LGHDT and CDR2 is YNNKEL in the germline V gene (reference sequence). The CDR3 totals 14 residues. V lost 1 base to trimming and J lost 13 bases, with 16 bases between them. CDR3 sequence reads: CASSQGGQSGGLFF. CDR3 in DNA: TGTGCCAGCAGCCAAGGGGGGCAGTCCGGCGGACTGTTTTTT.

This clonotype was counted many times. V and J are TRBV7-9 and TRBJ2-7, with 10 bases identical to TRBD2. V shed 5 bases, J shed 0 bases, and the junction held 1 base outside the gene matches. This CDR3 has 14 residues. CDR1 is SEHNR, CDR2 FQNEAQ, per germline (reference sequence). CDR3 DNA: TGTGCCAGCAGCCCTAGCGGGAGCTCCTACGAGCAGTACTTC. It encodes CASSPSGSSYEQYF. Together with reference TRBV7-9 and TRBJ2-7, the CDR3 gives the full variable domain: DTGVSQNPRHKITKRGQNVTFRCDPISEHNRLYWYRQTLGQGPEFLTYFQNEAQLEKSRLLSDRFSAERPKGSFSTLEIQRTEQGDSAMYLCASSPSGSSYEQYFGPGTRLTVT.

This clonotype was counted ten times or more. V is TRBV20-1 and J is TRBJ2-3; no reliable D call. This CDR3 spans 14 amino acids. CDR1 and CDR2 (germline): DFQATT, SNEGSKA (reference sequence). CDR3 loop: CRGSSGLDTDTQYF. The CDR3 coding sequence is TGCAGGGGGTCCTCAGGTTTGGACACAGATACGCAGTATTTT.

This clonotype was recorded at least ten times. This chain joins TRBV7-6 and TRBJ2-1, with D hard to call. The V gene lost 2 bases and the J gene lost 6 bases, with 14 bases spanning the gap. From germline, CDR1 is SGHVS and CDR2 FNYEAQ. The CDR3 loop spans 15 amino acids. The CDR3 DNA sequence: TGTGCCAGCAGCTTAAAACCGGACGGCTCCAATGAGCAGTTCTTC. It specifies CASSLKPDGSNEQFF.

This clonotype was recorded many times. The genes are TRBV29-1 and TRBJ2-4; 11 nucleotides agree with TRBD2. The germline V gene has CDR1 SQVTM and CDR2 ANQGSEA. The CDR3 sequence is 14 residues long. Trimming removed 7 bases from V and 8 bases from J; junction bases left unmatched: 10. The CDR3 coding sequence is TGCAGCGGGCGGCTAGCGGGAGGCGGGGACATTCAGTACTTC. Amino acid sequence: CSGRLAGGGDIQYF. The full variable domain, rest sourced from reference TRBV29-1 and TRBJ2-4, is SAVISQKPSRDICQRGTSLTIQCQVDSQVTMMFWYRQQPGQSLTLIATANQGSEATYESGFVIDKFPISRPNLTFSTLTVSNMSPEDSSIYLCSGRLAGGGDIQYFGAGTRLSVL.

This clonotype occurred many times. This chain connects TRBV7-2 to TRBJ2-3; D is unclear. The CDR3 sequence is 15 residues long. From germline, CDR1 is SGHTA and CDR2 FQGNSA. V was clipped by 2 bases and J by 6 bases, with 15 bases between them. For the CDR3, the DNA is TGTGCCAGCAGCTTAAACGCCCTGACCCTGGATACGCAGTATTTT. It is translated as CASSLNALTLDTQYF.

This clonotype was detected ten times or more. The rearrangement joins TRBV7-2 to TRBJ2-1; 10 bases line up with TRBD2. Germline V gene lookup returns CDR1 SGHTA and CDR2 FQGNSA. V gave up 5 bases and J gave up 0 bases; unmatched junction bases: 13. The CDR3 runs to 19 residues. The CDR3 DNA is TGTGCCAGCAGCCCAGGGTTCGGGACTAGCGCTCCCTCCTACAATGAGCAGTTCTTC. It encodes CASSPGFGTSAPSYNEQFF.

This clonotype was seen many times. The chain recombines TRBV19 with TRBJ2-2; possibly TRBD1 for D (6 bases). The CDR3 loop spans 14 amino acids. Germline lookup yields CDR1 LNHDA and CDR2 SQIVND (reference sequence). The germline V and J ends were trimmed by 6 bases and 4 bases, with 12 bases remaining between them. The CDR3 DNA reads TGTGCCAGTAGACAACAGGGTACCACCGGGGAGCTGTTTTTT. Its protein is CASRQQGTTGELFF.

This clonotype was counted once. A read error may be the cause here, since a much bigger clone is one base away. The chain employs TRBV7-8 and TRBJ2-1; D is undetermined. The CDR3 runs to 11 residues. Looked up from germline, CDR1 is SGHVS and CDR2 is FQNEAQ. The V end was cut by 1 base, the J end by 9 bases, with 4 bases between. CDR3 sequence (DNA): TGTGCCAGCAGCTTAGGGATTGAGCAGTTCTTC. Translated, it gives CASSLGIEQFF.

This clonotype was observed a few times. The rearrangement uses TRBV19 and TRBJ2-5, with 8 nucleotides matching TRBD1. In germline, CDR1 is LNHDA, CDR2 SQIVND (reference sequence). CDR3 size: 13 residues. The V gene end was trimmed by 4 bases and the J gene end by 3 bases; junction bases not matched to a gene: 1. The CDR3 nucleotides read TGTGCCAGTAGTACGGACAGGGAAGAGACCCAGTACTTC. It encodes CASSTDREETQYF.

This clonotype was found many times. The gene calls are TRBV6-1 and TRBJ1-5, with TRBD1 matching 10 bases. This CDR3 comprises 17 residues. The germline V gene encodes CDR1 MNHNS and CDR2 SASEGT. Trimming removed 0 bases from V and 6 bases from J; junction bases left unmatched: 8. The CDR3 loop reads CASSEAGTGAQVQPQHF. The CDR3 DNA reads as TGTGCCAGCAGTGAAGCAGGGACAGGGGCTCAGGTTCAGCCCCAGCATTTT.